The source of this T cell receptor beta chain is a study of cytomegalovirus exposure and HLA in healthy donors (dated by TCRdb to 2016 to 2017). Regarding the study in general: According to an earlier analysis of several hundred of the donors, some 180 million T cells yielded roughly 110 million unique TCR beta sequences and 276 Gb of sequence data. An early release that covered more than 550 HLA-typed donors contained around 300 gigabases of sequencing data and 80 million or so unique TCR sequences. Among the roughly 370 genotyped donors, around 81% belonged to the genetic ancestry cluster associated with self-reported Caucasian donors. The study aimed to test whether signatures of past pathogen exposure could be identified by cataloging public T cell receptors. The T cell repertoires of some 670 subjects were profiled by immunosequencing and related to cytomegalovirus serostatus. Besides the first cohort of around 670 subjects, a separate validation cohort made up of over 100 different subjects was used. To predict cytomegalovirus infection status, the study brought together high-throughput TCR immunosequencing, statistical association of individual TCRs with disease status, and machine learning. A later analysis re-analyzed previously published TCR beta repertoires from 600 to 850 donors and added high-resolution HLA genotyping to study TCR occurrence patterns. In the later analysis, no new phenotypic data were used to find candidate immune exposures; instead, reliance was placed on TCR beta sequences and their occurrence across donors. To decide whether each TCR beta V gene segment behaved as functional or pseudogenic, an earlier analysis of approximately 590 of the donors relied on high-throughput TCR beta sequencing. Donor age, sex, ethnicity and CMV serostatus were compiled alongside the repertoire data. A later genetic analysis took genome-wide SNP genotypes for about 60% of the roughly 670 donors and used that subset as a discovery cohort. All discovery cohort repertoires had been generated using a single sequencing platform. Both class I and class II loci were covered by HLA typing, at four-digit resolution. Typing coverage varied by locus: about 620-640 donors for A, B, C, DRB1 and DQB1; under 550 for DQA1; over 600 for DPA1; 450 to 480 for DPB1. About five DR-DQ haplotypes were treated as single units for association and clustering because of strong linkage in the cohort. On average, 235,054 unique TCR beta nucleotide sequences were sequenced per donor among some 420 genotyped donors of the cohort, with roughly a sixth of those sequences being non-productive.

Concerning this clone itself: Its target antigen remains unknown. The sample holds no much larger clone one base away, and base qualities are not on file.

Library preparation employed the immunoSEQ multiplex PCR assay. For the multiplex PCR, a mixture combining 60 forward primers for TCR Vbeta segments and 13 reverse primers for TCR Jbeta segments was used. The CDR3 region of rearranged TCR beta genes was amplified from genomic DNA with a multiplex PCR assay. The Illumina HiSeq System was used to sequence the amplified TCR beta libraries as 87-base-pair reads. The source study handled its data this way. A later analysis tallied tens of millions of unique TCR beta chains across the 666 repertoires, and around 9.9 million of those chains were shared by two or more donors. Raw reads were error-corrected and collapsed into unique sequences by a nearest-neighbor algorithm in which closely related sequences were merged to remove PCR and sequencing errors. Alignment of CDR3 sequences to IMGT reference sequences was used to assign V, D and J gene segments. Each retained sequence needed at least a six-nucleotide match to both a V gene segment and a J gene segment. A rearrangement counted as productive if the CDR3 had no stop codons and remained in frame with V and J, and every other rearrangement counted as non-productive. CDR3 was defined according to IMGT convention as the region running from the second conserved V-encoded cysteine to the conserved J-encoded phenylalanine. The earlier analysis of 500 to 650 of the donors excluded any sequence lacking an unambiguous match to a single V gene segment. An earlier analysis of 587 of the donors classified V segments as functional when productive rearrangements were above 56.7% and as segregating when the standard deviation between donors was above 5%. A statistical classification framework was developed to diagnose cytomegalovirus status using the catalog of TCR beta chain sequences. V and J gene assignment, in a later analysis, came from comparing TCR nucleotide sequences with IMGT/GENE-DB human TR gene sequences. A later analysis assigned CDR3 sequences and most-parsimonious VDJ recombination scenarios with the TCRdist pipeline. In a later analysis, each TCR beta chain was defined by its CDR3 amino acid sequence together with its V-gene family, and reads lacking a unique V-gene family were excluded. In a later analysis, 450 to 600 highly shared, low-generation-probability nucleotide sequences were removed to address suspected cross-contamination and a sequencing artifact. For each public chain, a later analysis derived a clonal expansion index from normalized ranks of inferred template counts within each repertoire. Generation probabilities in a later analysis came from a VDJ recombination model fitted to out-of-frame rearrangements, and those results were checked against IGoR. A later analysis scored TCR-TCR, TCR-HLA and TCR-CMV co-occurrence with hypergeometric tests, applying a repertoire-size bias correction to TCR pairs. In a later analysis, false discovery rates were estimated by permuting HLA or CMV assignments 20 times. In a later analysis, co-occurring TCRs were grouped using DBSCAN, with TCRdist sequence similarity added in when clustering inside HLA-allele-positive subsets. Co-occurrence clustering excluded repertoires with fewer than 30,000 or more than 120,000 public chains, plus five with anomalous nucleotide sharing. TCRdb obtained this table from immuneACCESS and retained in-frame rearrangements with V and J assigned. These tables miss some clones; where compared with another copy, unresolved V genes account for less than half of the shortfall, and the remainder is unexplained. The DNA was the basis for D and trimming; V, J and clone size are from that table. The sample records about 280,000 clones, around 90% of which are singletons. The ten largest clones capture about 2.5% of the sample.

The cohort was made up of roughly 670 healthy bone marrow donors. At the time of sampling, every cohort member was nominally healthy, though immune exposures that went unrecorded were likely present. The donor was CMV seronegative and was included in the group of around 320 seronegative cohort members. A peripheral blood sample was provided by each donor, and peripheral blood mononuclear cells were used for TCR beta sequencing. Genomic DNA extraction from the blood cell samples was performed with the Qiagen DNeasy Blood Extraction Kit. The germline V and J ends show losses of 5 bases and 6 bases respectively, and no gene match explains 6 bases of the junction. CDR1 and CDR2, per the germline V gene, are MNHEY and SVGAGI. From the cysteine through the phenylalanine, the CDR3 covers 14 amino acids. The entry retains the CDR3 DNA only, 42 bases that are in frame from base 1. General study outcomes and caveats: A further reported finding was that TCR beta sequences accurately predicted the HLA-A and HLA-B alleles for most subjects in the first cohort. A group of highly shared sequence variants was considered likely to be a technical artifact of the sequencing pipeline. Some IMGT-functional V segments, including TRBV6-2 and TRBV6-3, could not be told apart with the 87-base-pair reads, so those segments were excluded. A later analysis associated about 16,000 TCR beta sequences with specific HLA alleles at a false discovery rate of 0.05. Strong co-occurrence of HLA alleles, especially DR and DQ, made assigning TCR associations to individual alleles difficult. Immune exposure information for the cohort was limited to CMV serostatus. A later analysis found that TCR association rates varied across HLA loci, with DRB1 alleles showing the most associated TCRs and HLA-C alleles the fewest. A later analysis found that HLA-associated TCR beta chains were more clonally expanded and had lower generation probabilities than equally common non-associated chains. Several of the top co-occurrence clusters appeared to be linked to parvovirus B19, influenza, CMV and Epstein-Barr virus, according to a later analysis. A total of 150 or so TCR beta chains were listed by the study as associated with cytomegalovirus. In a later genetic analysis, a missense DCLRE1C variant was associated with V-gene and J-gene trimming of TCR beta chains, and the association was replicated in an independent cohort. According to a later genetic analysis, donors in an Asian-associated ancestry cluster had fewer N-insertions in productive TCRs than the approximately 650-donor mean. Sequencing depth was assumed to be roughly uniform across donors in the presence/absence analyses, though that assumption may not hold. While some public TCRs were present in many individuals, most TCR sequences turned up only very rarely across donors. The authors suggested that the approach could potentially be extended to other disease states and immunological phenotypes. Fewer than 20 rarely observed V segments, including chromosome 9 orphons, were excluded from the earlier analysis of 550 to 700 of the donors because counts were too low. Because HLA typing was unavailable for some donors at each locus, only the typed subset was used in association tests. In vitro tests confirmed that a few of the cytomegalovirus-associated TCR beta chains recognize cytomegalovirus antigens. In a later analysis, most CMV-associated TCR beta chains were found to appear HLA-restricted, with HLA associations seemingly driven largely by CMV exposure. In an earlier analysis of approximately 590 of the donors, most TCR beta V segments appeared in productive rearrangements about 90% or about 30% of the time, broadly matching IMGT annotations. This cohort had only TCR beta chains sequenced, and the lack of alpha or paired-chain data limited which features could be detected. Linkage disequilibrium might explain the correlated functional status among segregating V segments, but an unknown experimental factor could not be ruled out. Cytomegalovirus status was reported to be diagnosed by the classifier with high specificity and sensitivity in both the original and validation cohorts.

This clonotype was sampled from a young woman in good health and CMV-seronegative. What was sequenced was PBMCs. Recombination joined TRBV6-5 with TRBJ2-2; TRBD1 fits 7 bases in the junction. The DNA is as follows: TGTGCCAGCAGTCGGGACAGCGGACCCGGGGAGCTGTTTTTT. This gives the protein CASSRDSGPGELFF.